This is a list of T cell receptor beta chains from one sample in a study of blood T cell repertoires in COVID-19. Measured with immunoSEQ multiplex PCR; TCRdb has only the in-frame clones, and not every one. The sample lists under 450,000 clones; approximately 91% were seen once. Sample: peripheral blood. These receptors originate from a woman between 40 and 50 years old with COVID-19, enrolled during active disease. Both conserved end residues are part of each CDR3. Each record gives: D gene, clone size, J gene, V gene, CDR3 protein, CDR3 DNA. A D gene is named only where the DNA matches it firmly. Clone size appears in some rows only: once, few, many, or a class for an expanded clone.

>TRBD1|NA|TRBJ2-7|TRBV5-6
CASSETGASSYEQYF
TGTGCCAGCAGCGAGACAGGGGCTTCCTCCTACGAGCAGTACTTC
>TRBD2|NA|TRBJ2-2|TRBV9
CASSAKGLAGYTGELFF
TGTGCCAGCAGCGCAAAGGGACTAGCGGGATACACCGGGGAGCTGTTTTTT
>TRBD1|NA|TRBJ2-7|TRBV6-5
CASRPGQGQERQYF
TGTGCCAGCAGACCGGGACAGGGGCAAGAAAGGCAGTACTTC
>NA|once|TRBJ2-2|TRBV18
CASSLDSPNTGELFF
TGTGCCAGCTCATTGGACTCCCCGAACACCGGGGAGCTGTTTTTT
>NA|NA|TRBJ1-2|TRBV29-1
CSVEPGPNYGYTF
TGCAGCGTTGAACCAGGGCCTAACTATGGCTACACCTTC
>NA|once|TRBJ1-2|TRBV6-6
CASSYSRTNYGYTF
TGTGCCAGCAGTTACTCGAGGACTAACTATGGCTACACCTTC
>TRBD1|NA|TRBJ1-1|TRBV18
CASSGQGETEAFF
TGTGCCAGCTCAGGACAGGGGGAAACTGAAGCTTTCTTT
>TRBD2|NA|TRBJ2-3|TRBV29-1
CSVPTWGGSTDTQYF
TGCAGCGTCCCTACGTGGGGGGGGAGCACAGATACGCAGTATTTT
>TRBD2|few|TRBJ2-2|TRBV7-2
CASSLPGLAGGNTGELFF
TGTGCCAGCAGCCTACCGGGACTAGCGGGAGGTAACACCGGGGAGCTGTTTTTT
>NA|NA|TRBJ1-2|TRBV5-6
CASSLALGGMVYGYTF
TGTGCCAGCAGCTTGGCCCTGGGAGGGATGGTCTATGGCTACACCTTC
>TRBD2|NA|TRBJ2-7|TRBV6-2/TRBV6-3
CASSSGGRLLEQYF
TGTGCCAGCAGTTCGGGCGGGAGACTCCTCGAGCAGTACTTC
>TRBD2|NA|TRBJ2-1|TRBV7-9
CASSLGLSASGRNEQFF
TGTGCCAGCAGCTTAGGGCTGTCGGCTAGCGGGAGAAATGAGCAGTTCTTC
>TRBD2|NA|TRBJ2-7|TRBV19
CASSTSSGPYEQYF
TGTGCCAGTAGTACATCTAGCGGACCCTACGAGCAGTACTTC
>NA|NA|TRBJ1-1|TRBV19
CASIDPGGNTEAFF
TGTGCCAGTATCGACCCGGGGGGGAACACTGAAGCTTTCTTT
>NA|few|TRBJ1-4|TRBV3-1/TRBV3-2
CASSLNAELFF
TGTGCCAGCAGCCTCAACGCGGAACTGTTTTTT
>NA|NA|TRBJ1-5|TRBV6-5
CASRRDAGNQPQHF
TGTGCCAGCAGGCGGGACGCAGGCAATCAGCCCCAGCATTTT